These T cell receptor beta chains were read from a single sample in a study of T cell responses to AZD1222 COVID-19 vaccine. Produced via immunoSEQ multiplex PCR; TCRdb's table is partial and in-frame only. The sample consists of 150,000 to 200,000 clones, more than 80% of them appearing once. The sequencing used peripheral blood, collected on day 0 of AZD1222 vaccination. These receptors came from an adult in good health. Both conserved end residues are part of each CDR3. Each record gives: V gene, J gene, CDR3 protein.

V: TRBV30; J: TRBJ1-1; CDR3: CATDRINTEAFF
V: TRBV4-1; J: TRBJ2-6; CDR3: CASNFNRESGANVLTF
V: TRBV27; J: TRBJ1-5; CDR3: CASSRQGGQPQHF
V: TRBV9; J: TRBJ1-1; CDR3: CASSGIDRAGAFF
V: TRBV5-1; J: TRBJ1-1; CDR3: CASSLGLTGTEAFF
V: TRBV28; J: TRBJ1-4; CDR3: CASRTNEKLFF
V: TRBV4-1; J: TRBJ1-2; CDR3: CASSPEAGDRGRNGYTF
V: TRBV5-1; J: TRBJ1-2; CDR3: CASSSAQGSYGYTF
V: TRBV12-3/TRBV12-4; J: TRBJ2-7; CDR3: CASTQSWGYEQYF
V: TRBV5-4; J: TRBJ2-7; CDR3: CASSLAGAPYEQYF
V: TRBV13; J: TRBJ2-6; CDR3: CASSSRYSGANVLTF
V: TRBV19; J: TRBJ1-5; CDR3: CASSEGTGGLKLYQPQHF
V: TRBV3-1/TRBV3-2; J: TRBJ1-2; CDR3: CASSHPSPGFVYGYTF
V: TRBV6-1; J: TRBJ2-4; CDR3: CASSEFYRDTAKNIQYF
V: TRBV7-9; J: TRBJ2-7; CDR3: CASSSQFRDEQYF
V: TRBV9; J: TRBJ2-1; CDR3: CASSVDASRSNEQFF
V: TRBV30; J: TRBJ1-6; CDR3: CAWKPVNNSPLHF
V: TRBV5-4; J: TRBJ1-6; CDR3: CASSSDRAYNSPLHF
V: TRBV5-1; J: TRBJ2-1; CDR3: CASSLLRGGYNEQFF
V: TRBV11-2; J: TRBJ1-1; CDR3: CASSLDLGQGRSEAFF
V: TRBV18; J: TRBJ1-1; CDR3: CASSRGGSGTEAFF
V: TRBV19; J: TRBJ2-2; CDR3: CASSPLAGTPGELFF
V: TRBV6-5; J: TRBJ2-7; CDR3: CASSPGGSGGYEQYF
V: TRBV29-1; J: TRBJ1-5; CDR3: CSVSDRRYQPQHF
V: TRBV7-9; J: TRBJ2-1; CDR3: CASSRLTSDEQFF
V: TRBV10-2; J: TRBJ1-5; CDR3: CASRRTGQDQPQHF
V: TRBV10-1; J: TRBJ1-2; CDR3: CASSESGRDYGYTF
V: TRBV14; J: TRBJ1-2; CDR3: CASSQGVYGYTF
V: TRBV27; J: TRBJ1-2; CDR3: CASSLGGAFNYGYTF
V: TRBV5-6; J: TRBJ2-4; CDR3: CASSLRGSGAKNIQYF
V: TRBV19; J: TRBJ2-7; CDR3: CASSVGAGLAVEQYF
V: TRBV29-1; J: TRBJ1-1; CDR3: CGSREYTEAFF
V: TRBV11-2; J: TRBJ2-7; CDR3: CASSLDRVSGYYEQYF
V: TRBV11-2; J: TRBJ1-2; CDR3: CASSSDGIYGYTF
V: TRBV5-4; J: TRBJ1-6; CDR3: CASSRGSGARESSPLHF
V: TRBV7-6; J: TRBJ1-3; CDR3: CASSLELQGYSGNTIYF
V: TRBV24-1; J: TRBJ2-1; CDR3: CATSDSGRSDEQFF
V: TRBV7-2; J: TRBJ2-7; CDR3: CASSLALGGAQYF
V: TRBV2; J: TRBJ2-3; CDR3: CASSDGLAPTDTQYF
V: TRBV5-1; J: TRBJ2-2; CDR3: CASSWWTSGNTGELFF
V: TRBV6-5; J: TRBJ1-2; CDR3: CASSLRGQGTYGYTF
V: TRBV6-5; J: TRBJ2-2; CDR3: CASRDTNTGELFF
V: TRBV13; J: TRBJ2-2; CDR3: CASSLTLSWLSGVNTGELFF
V: TRBV5-4; J: TRBJ2-6; CDR3: CASSGAGANVLTF
V: TRBV12-3/TRBV12-4; J: TRBJ2-7; CDR3: CASSFHDYEQYF
V: TRBV12-3/TRBV12-4; J: TRBJ1-5; CDR3: CASSEDTSQPQHF
V: TRBV6-2/TRBV6-3; J: TRBJ1-6; CDR3: CASSYRSNKLYNSPLHF
V: TRBV18; J: TRBJ1-2; CDR3: CASSDGTGADGYTF
V: TRBV18; J: TRBJ1-3; CDR3: CASSGTAGNTIYF